What follows are 16 T cell receptor beta chains derived from one specimen sequenced in a study of blood T cells in healthy people across ages. For the second PCR, which ran for 7 to 11 cycles, a sample-barcoded 5' primer and a J-beta primer mix were used. Using its own MiXCR run on the 5' RACE reads, TCRdb lists one record per CDR3 protein. The sample holds around 1,700,000 distinct CDR3 sequences, roughly 27% seen once. Sequencing used blood. The origin of the receptors is a woman aged 25 to 45 in good health.

There are a few counts of this clonotype. The chain has TRBV7-6 and TRBJ2-7; 11 bases agree with TRBD2. The trim removed 4 bases at V and 6 bases at J, leaving 8 bases unmatched. CDR1 is SGHVS, CDR2 FNYEAQ, per germline. This CDR3 has 15 residues. The DNA for the CDR3 is TGTGCCAGCAGCTCGGAATGGGGACTAGCGGCCGAGCAGTACTTC. It specifies CASSSEWGLAAEQYF. Full variable domain (remainder filled in from reference TRBV7-6 and TRBJ2-7): GAGVSQSPRYKVTKRGQDVALRCDPISGHVSLYWYRQALGQGPEFLTYFNYEAQQDKSGLPNDRFSAERPEGSISTLTIQRTEQRDSAMYRCASSSEWGLAAEQYFGPGTRLTVT.

V is TRBV12-3 or TRBV12-4 and J is TRBJ2-2, with D tentatively TRBD2 (5 bases). The germline V and J ends were trimmed by 7 bases and 4 bases, with 13 bases remaining between them. There are 14 residues in the CDR3. The CDR3 protein is CASTSSGFTGELFF. The CDR3, as DNA: TGTGCCAGCACCTCCTCGGGGTTCACCGGGGAGCTGTTTTTT.

This clonotype was seen only a few times. The chain joins TRBV20-1 to TRBJ2-1; 10 bases match TRBD1. The CDR3 has 14 residues. With V trimmed by 3 bases and J by 4 bases, 3 bases remained unmatched. Germline V lookup: CDR1 DFQATT, CDR2 SNEGSKA (reference sequence). This CDR3 reads CSARDRGGYNEQFF. The CDR3, as DNA: TGCAGTGCTAGGGACAGGGGGGGGTACAATGAGCAGTTCTTC.

As regards this clonotype: A much larger clonotype is one base distant, so this may be a read error. This chain joins TRBV10-3 and TRBJ2-4, with a tentative D call TRBD2 (5 bases). The closer fit of TRBJ2-7 to the DNA end suggests the J call may be wrong. The CDR3 extends over 13 amino acids. CDR1 is ENHRY and CDR2 is SYGVKD in the germline V gene. The CDR3 protein is CATSEGYAYEQYF. The CDR3 coding sequence is TGTGCCACCAGTGAGGGATATGCTTACGAGCAGTACTTC.

The V gene is TRBV7-9, the J gene TRBJ2-3; 9 bases agree with TRBD2. The V segment lost 2 bases and the J segment 7 bases; nucleotides outside the gene matches: 10. In germline, CDR1 is SEHNR, CDR2 FQNEAQ (reference sequence). The length of the CDR3 is 16 residues. CDR3 sequence (DNA): TGTGCCAGCAGCTTACTTACGGGGACTAGCCGGTATACGCAGTATTTT. This sequence encodes CASSLLTGTSRYTQYF.

This clonotype occurred a few times. The J gene is TRBJ1-2, the V gene TRBV4-3; D is unclear. V gave up 0 bases and J gave up 5 bases, with 13 bases separating them. The CDR3 loop spans 15 amino acids. The germline CDR1 and CDR2 sequences are LGHNA and YSLEER. The CDR3 sequence is CASSQDVGFLYGYTF. The CDR3 region has the DNA TGCGCCAGCAGCCAAGACGTCGGGTTTTTGTATGGCTACACCTTC.

The chain links TRBV20-1 to TRBJ2-1; D not certain. Per the germline V gene, CDR1 is DFQATT and CDR2 is SNEGSKA (reference sequence). Trimming pared 6 bases from V and 0 bases from J, leaving 15 bases between. The CDR3 contains 15 residues. CDR3 residues: CSAPDKAISYNEQFF. The CDR3 bases are TGCAGTGCCCCAGATAAGGCGATCTCCTACAATGAGCAGTTCTTC.

This clonotype was picked up many times. V gene TRBV5-1 combines with J gene TRBJ2-2, with D hard to call. Germline V lookup: CDR1 SGHRS, CDR2 YFSETQ. The CDR3 is made up of 15 amino acids. V lost 1 base to trimming and J lost 3 bases, with 10 bases between them. In DNA form, the CDR3 reads TGCGCCAGCAGCTTGCGGACCTGGGACACCGGGGAGCTGTTTTTT. This gives the protein CASSLRTWDTGELFF.

A note on this clonotype: The germline gene is not matched at one end of the junction; a read error may be the cause. The chain employs TRBV7-2 and TRBJ2-6; D may be TRBD1 (5 bases). This CDR3 has 14 residues. CDR1 is SGHTA and CDR2 is FQGNSA in the germline V gene. The CDR3 sequence is CASSPSPGANVPTF. The CDR3, as DNA: TGTGCCAGCAGCCCGAGCCCTGGGGCCAACGTCCCGACTTTC.

The CDR3 loop reads CASSLRSAETQYF. In DNA form, the CDR3 reads TGTGCCAGCAGCTTAAGGTCAGCAGAGACCCAGTACTTC. The rearrangement uses TRBV13 and TRBJ2-5; D is uncertain. Germline CDR1 is PRHDT and CDR2 is FYEKMQ (reference sequence). V was cut by 2 bases and J by 4 bases, with 8 bases left in between. The CDR3 runs to 13 residues.

Comment on this clonotype: A read error may be the cause here, since a much bigger clone is one base away. The chain has TRBV6-6 and TRBJ1-5; D remains ambiguous. CDR1 is MNHNY and CDR2 is SVGAGI in the germline V gene (reference sequence). There are 14 residues in the CDR3. V was pared by 2 bases and J by 3 bases, with 8 bases between. CDR3 sequence: CASSYGRNNQPQHF. CDR3 nucleotide sequence: TGTGCCAGCAGTTACGGGAGGAACAATCAGCCCCAGCATTTT.

This clonotype was counted a few times. V is TRBV20-1 and J is TRBJ1-5, with TRBD1 identical over 9 bases. V lost 4 bases to trimming and J lost 6 bases; unmatched junction nucleotides: 13. The germline V gene has CDR1 DFQATT and CDR2 SNEGSKA (reference sequence). The CDR3 runs to 16 residues. CDR3 loop: CSATGFAGQGSQPQHF. The DNA of the CDR3 is TGCAGTGCTACGGGATTCGCAGGACAGGGGTCTCAGCCCCAGCATTTT.

CDR3 in DNA: TGTGCCAGCAGCGCCCGGGGGGAGGAAGCTTTCTTT. Translating it yields CASSARGEEAFF. V is TRBV7-9 and J is TRBJ1-1; tentative D call: TRBD1 (5 bases). The CDR3 is made up of 12 amino acids. V was pared by 5 bases and J by 8 bases, with 12 bases between. Germline-derived CDR1 and CDR2 are SEHNR and FQNEAQ (reference sequence).

CDR3 nucleotide sequence: TGTGCCAGCAGCTCTGCTGGACAGGTTCATCAGCCCCAGCATTTT. It translates to CASSSAGQVHQPQHF. The chain links TRBV7-2 to TRBJ1-5; 7 positions agree with TRBD1. J gave up 5 bases and V 4 bases, and 8 bases lay outside the gene matches. Germline V lookup: CDR1 SGHTA, CDR2 FQGNSA. This CDR3 comprises 15 residues. Using reference TRBV7-2 and TRBJ1-5 for the parts outside the CDR3, the full variable domain is GAGVSQSPSNKVTEKGKDVELRCDPISGHTALYWYRQSLGQGLEFLIYFQGNSAPDKSGLPSDRFSAERTGGSVSTLTIQRTQQEDSAVYLCASSSAGQVHQPQHFGDGTRLSIL.

The chain is built from TRBV5-1 and TRBJ1-1; 7 positions match TRBD1. J gave up 3 bases and V 5 bases, and 4 bases lay outside the gene matches. The length of the CDR3 is 13 residues. In germline, CDR1 is SGHRS, CDR2 YFSETQ. Here the CDR3 DNA reads TGCGCCAGCAGAGGGGACAGCCACACTGAAGCTTTCTTT. This codes for CASRGDSHTEAFF.

This clonotype occurred once. The genes are TRBV5-1 and TRBJ2-5, with 12 bases aligning to TRBD2. The CDR3 sequence is 16 residues long. Germline CDR1 SGHRS, CDR2 YFSETQ. J lost 5 bases, V lost 0 bases, and 5 bases had no gene match. CDR3 protein: CASSLGLAGDRETQYF. DNA for the CDR3: TGCGCCAGCAGCTTGGGACTAGCGGGAGATCGGGAGACCCAGTACTTC.